The T cell receptor beta chain under discussion was sequenced for a study of regulatory T cells in long-lasting Graves disease (dated by TCRdb to the early 2020s). For context, the study as a whole: Patients with newly diagnosed Graves' disease had been on antithyroid drugs for under 3 months. Patients with persistent Graves' disease were compared with patients with newly diagnosed Graves' disease using TCR sequencing and RNA sequencing of peripheral blood. The study was registered as a clinical trial and conducted in China. A total of around 35 samples were covered by TCR sequencing, comprising 13 persistent and about 20 newly diagnosed Graves' disease patients.

General study outcomes and caveats: Peripheral blood alone was examined, since thyroid tissue, which constituted the primary lesion, could not be accessed. As a limitation, the authors acknowledged that the small sample size may reduce accuracy. More public clonotypes were shared among persistent patients (under 3,000) than among newly diagnosed patients (roughly 1,000). Compared with newly diagnosed patients, patients with persistent Graves' disease had lower TCR Shannon entropy and fewer highly expanded clones, which suggests clonal expansion. Sequencing and analysis were restricted to the TCR beta chain. Persistent disease showed preferential use of TRBV28, TRBJ1-2 and TRBJ2-5, whereas newly diagnosed disease favored TRBV20-1 and TRBJ2-1.

At the junction V is shortened by 4 bases and J by 4 bases, with 8 bases in between. CDR3 length: 13 amino acids, cysteine to phenylalanine. Left in the record is the CDR3 DNA by itself, 39 bases read in frame from the first base. CDR1 and CDR2 were assigned from the germline V gene as MNHNS and SASEGT. The label giving this sample's time point can be read as: newly diagnosed GD, antithyroid drugs for less than 3 months. For both TCR sequencing and RNA sequencing, RNA was extracted from PBMCs in TRIzol. The diagnosis of Graves' disease was made according to American Thyroid Association guidelines. Patients for the study were recruited at an endocrinology department in Xi'an, China. Each patient gave 8.5 to 9.5 milliliters of peripheral blood, collected in an EDTA anticoagulant tube. Ficoll Paque Plus density gradient separation was used to isolate PBMCs, and no further T cell sorting was performed. An Agilent 2100 Bioanalyzer and agarose gel were used to assess RNA quality, and a NanoDrop 2000 was used to measure RNA concentration.

Library generation was performed with multiplex PCR. Sequencer: Illumina HiSeq 4000. CDR3 regions were amplified by Arm-PCR with iRepertoire HTBI primers to construct TCR beta libraries. Before sequencing, the PCR products underwent gel purification. As for how the authors treated the data: Across samples, fewer than 70 TRBV and 13 to 15 TRBJ segments were identified and used for gene usage analysis of CDR3 amino acid clonotypes. COPE and FqMerger were used to merge filtered high-quality paired reads into contigs. Contigs were aligned with BLAST to IMGT TRBV, TRBD and TRBJ reference genes, and CDR3 was defined per IMGT. Any clonotype with a frequency above 0.1% was classified as a highly expanded clone. Shannon entropy served as the measure of repertoire diversity, while the Gini coefficient captured V-J evenness. Clonotypes shared by more than one individual were considered public. Clones were called with MiXCR by TCRdb after fastp trimmed the public reads at Q25, and only in-frame beta chains were retained. CDR3 protein sequences are deduplicated, and each keeps its most common genes and DNA. What appears here as the V and J calls and clone size reflects TCRdb's work, not the paper's. The sample yields 360,000 or so distinct CDR3 sequences; 15% to 20% were counted once. In total, the top ten clones hold 20% to 25% of the sample.

For this clonotype: No cognate antigen has been identified for it. Base qualities are not provided; no much larger clone lies one nucleotide away.

These data were also reused for a study on T cells in Graves' hyperthyroidism and ophthalmopathy. The second publication reports: Stable Graves' hyperthyroidism was defined as no progression to ophthalmopathy during 18 months of follow-up. Hyperthyroidism patients were aged 18 to 65 years and newly diagnosed, with disease duration of less than 2 months. The study excluded patients with uncontrolled infections, other autoimmune diseases, pregnancy or lactation. Diagnoses relied on clinical symptoms, serum thyroxine and TRAb, thyroid ultrasound and orbital computed tomography. The TCR CDR3 was subjected to a first round of RT-PCR using the HTBI primer set and the Qiagen OneStep RT-PCR kit. Most expanded thyroid clonotypes (frequency above 0.001) were also detected in blood, a finding suggesting that blood repertoires may reflect thyroid immune responses. A model built on a 13 V-J signature distinguished ophthalmopathy from stable hyperthyroidism, reaching roughly 88% sensitivity and around 81% specificity in cross-validation and 80%/75% in testing. In validation, the model predicted progression to ophthalmopathy with 60% to 71% sensitivity and 72.22% specificity, a median of around six months before onset. TCR V-J signatures able to tell the groups apart were searched for in a discovery cohort of around 95 patients, of whom more than 40 had Graves' ophthalmopathy and about 55 had stable Graves' hyperthyroidism. Whether ophthalmopathy could be predicted prospectively was tested in an independent validation cohort made up of 18 to 20 hyperthyroidism patients plus 17 patients who later progressed to ophthalmopathy. The 95 to 100 discovery patients were divided at random into training and test sets in a 7:3 ratio. The study also compared thyroid tissue and blood T-cell repertoires from several Graves' hyperthyroidism patients. Once sampling was done, hyperthyroidism patients were given methimazole at a starting dose of 30 mg daily, whereas ophthalmopathy patients were given high-dose intravenous methylprednisolone. Libraries were constructed in a second round of multiplex PCR, after which size selection and purification were performed. The libraries were sequenced on an Illumina HiSeq2000 using paired-end 100 bp reads. SOAPnuke was used to process the raw data, throwing out any read that contained adapters or uncalled bases, had a mean Phred below 15, or lacked an exact constant-primer or identifier match. High-quality paired reads were merged using COPE v1.2.5, and each unique nucleotide sequence was defined as a clonotype. Clonotypes were aligned to IMGT TRBV, TRBD and TRBJ reference segments using MiTCR v1.1. Analysis was restricted to V-J combinations with a frequency above 0.0001, which covered just over 98% of repertoires. A TCS score was defined as the ratio of F50 (clonal expansion) to E x V (chaos), with BLOSUM62-based TCRdist applied between CDR3 peptides within each V-J. Welch's t-statistics and random forest reduced roughly 500 V-J features to 13, which were used in a naive Bayes classifier (R e1071). No statistical method was used to set the sample size in advance, and investigators knew the group allocation. The paper describes TCR Vbeta CDR3 sequencing of 140 or so peripheral blood samples, made up of 40 to 45 ophthalmopathy patients, roughly 72 hyperthyroidism patients and 17 progressor patients.

This receptor was obtained from a woman between 18 and 29 years old with Graves disease. Donor details come from another sample of the same person, matched by shared clones. The chain links TRBV6-1 with TRBJ1-5; there is no confident call for the D gene. The sequences come from peripheral blood mononuclear cells (PBMCs), collected at new diagnosis, from a patient treated with antithyroid drugs. The CDR3 here reads CASSASRNQPQHF. The base sequence is TGTGCCAGCAGTGCCAGCAGAAATCAGCCCCAGCATTTT.